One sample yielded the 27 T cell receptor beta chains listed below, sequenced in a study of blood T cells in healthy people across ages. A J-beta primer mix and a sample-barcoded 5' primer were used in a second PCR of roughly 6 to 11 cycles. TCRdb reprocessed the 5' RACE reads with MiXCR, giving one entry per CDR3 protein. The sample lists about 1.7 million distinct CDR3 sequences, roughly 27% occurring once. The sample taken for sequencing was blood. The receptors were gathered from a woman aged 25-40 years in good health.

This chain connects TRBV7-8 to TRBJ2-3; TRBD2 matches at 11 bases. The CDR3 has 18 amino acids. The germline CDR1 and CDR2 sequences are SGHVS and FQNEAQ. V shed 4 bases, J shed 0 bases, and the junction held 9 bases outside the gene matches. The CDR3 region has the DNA TGTGCCAGCAGCTCACTAGCGGGGGCCGACACTAGCACAGATACGCAGTATTTT. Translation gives CASSSLAGADTSTDTQYF.

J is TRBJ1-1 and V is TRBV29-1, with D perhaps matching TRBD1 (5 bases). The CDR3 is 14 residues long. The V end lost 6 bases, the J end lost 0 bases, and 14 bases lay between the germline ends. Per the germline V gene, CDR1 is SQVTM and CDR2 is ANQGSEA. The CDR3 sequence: CSVHKQAMNTEAFF. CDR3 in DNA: TGCAGCGTCCACAAACAGGCCATGAACACTGAAGCTTTCTTT. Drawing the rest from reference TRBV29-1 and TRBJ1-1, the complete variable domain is SAVISQKPSRDICQRGTSLTIQCQVDSQVTMMFWYRQQPGQSLTLIATANQGSEATYESGFVIDKFPISRPNLTFSTLTVSNMSPEDSSIYLCSVHKQAMNTEAFFGQGTRLTVV.

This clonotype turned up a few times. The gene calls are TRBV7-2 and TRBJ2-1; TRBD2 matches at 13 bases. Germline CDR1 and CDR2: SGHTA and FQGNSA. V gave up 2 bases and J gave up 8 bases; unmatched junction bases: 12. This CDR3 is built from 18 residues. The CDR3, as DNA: TGTGCCAGCAGCTTATCCTGGACTAGCGGGAGAAAGGATTATGAGCAGTTCTTC. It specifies CASSLSWTSGRKDYEQFF.

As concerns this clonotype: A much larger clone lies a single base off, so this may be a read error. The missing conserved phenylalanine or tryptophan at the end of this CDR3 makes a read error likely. CDR3 protein: CASSLNTGGGNIQYL. DNA of the CDR3: TGTGCCAGCAGCTTAAATACGGGAGGTGGAAACATTCAGTACCTC. The chain is built from TRBV7-2 and TRBJ2-4; 7 bases match TRBD2. The J segment lost 6 bases and the V segment lost 2 bases, leaving 7 bases of the junction unmatched. Germline V gene sequence: CDR1 SGHTA, CDR2 FQGNSA. The CDR3 totals 15 residues.

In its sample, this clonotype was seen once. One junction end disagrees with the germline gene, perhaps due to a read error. The DNA for the CDR3 is TGTGCCAGCAGTGCCCGACAGGGCAGACACACCGGGGAGCGGTTTTTT. Translated: CASSARQGRHTGERFF. This sequence joins TRBV12-3 or TRBV12-4 and TRBJ2-2; 7 bases are shared with TRBD1. CDR3 length equals 16 residues.

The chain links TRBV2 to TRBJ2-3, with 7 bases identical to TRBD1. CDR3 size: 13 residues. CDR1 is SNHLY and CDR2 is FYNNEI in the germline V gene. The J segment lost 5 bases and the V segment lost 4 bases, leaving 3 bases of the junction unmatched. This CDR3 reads CASSAWDRDTQYF. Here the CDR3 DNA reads TGTGCCAGCAGTGCGTGGGACAGAGATACGCAGTATTTT.

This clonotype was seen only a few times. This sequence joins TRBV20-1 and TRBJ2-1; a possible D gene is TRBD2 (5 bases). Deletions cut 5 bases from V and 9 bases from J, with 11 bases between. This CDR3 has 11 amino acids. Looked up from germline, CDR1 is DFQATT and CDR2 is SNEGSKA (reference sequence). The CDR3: CSAGRATEQFF. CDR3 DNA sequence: TGCAGTGCTGGGCGGGCGACTGAGCAGTTCTTC.

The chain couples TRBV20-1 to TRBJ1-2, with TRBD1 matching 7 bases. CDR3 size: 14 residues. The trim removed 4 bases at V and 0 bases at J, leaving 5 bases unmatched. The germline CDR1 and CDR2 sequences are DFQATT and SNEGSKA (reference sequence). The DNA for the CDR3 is TGCAGTGCTAAGACAGGGACGTCTAACTATGGCTACACCTTC. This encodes CSAKTGTSNYGYTF.

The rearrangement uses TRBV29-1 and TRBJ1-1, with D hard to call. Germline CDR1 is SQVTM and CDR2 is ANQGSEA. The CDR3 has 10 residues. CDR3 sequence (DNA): TGCAACGCTTACGAGGCTGAAGCTTTCTTT. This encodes CNAYEAEAFF.

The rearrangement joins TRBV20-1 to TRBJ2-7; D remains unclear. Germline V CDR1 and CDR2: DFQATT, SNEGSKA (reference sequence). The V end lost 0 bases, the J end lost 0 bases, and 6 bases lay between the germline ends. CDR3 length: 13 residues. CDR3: CSARDGYSYEQYF. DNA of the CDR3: TGCAGTGCTAGAGACGGTTACTCCTACGAGCAGTACTTC.

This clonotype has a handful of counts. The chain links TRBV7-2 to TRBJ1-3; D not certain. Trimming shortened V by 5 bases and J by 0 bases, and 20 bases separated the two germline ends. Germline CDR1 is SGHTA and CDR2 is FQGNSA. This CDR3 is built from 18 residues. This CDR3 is CASSRTTIGPSSGNTIYF. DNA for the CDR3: TGTGCCAGCAGCAGGACCACTATAGGGCCGAGCTCTGGAAACACCATATATTTT.

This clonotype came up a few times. CDR3 sequence (DNA): TGTGCCAGCAGCTCAAGACAGGGTTCTCAAGAGACCCAGTACTTC. Its translation is CASSSRQGSQETQYF. V and J are TRBV7-2 and TRBJ2-5, with TRBD1 identical over 7 bases. V shed 4 bases and J 2 bases; nucleotides not matched to a gene: 7. Germline CDR1 is SGHTA and CDR2 is FQGNSA. The CDR3 is made up of 15 amino acids.

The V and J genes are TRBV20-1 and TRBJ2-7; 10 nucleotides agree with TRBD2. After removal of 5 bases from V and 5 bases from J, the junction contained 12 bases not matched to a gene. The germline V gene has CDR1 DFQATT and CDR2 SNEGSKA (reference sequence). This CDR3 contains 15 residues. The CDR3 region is CSAHAPSGRADEQYF. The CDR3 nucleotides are TGCAGTGCTCACGCCCCCAGCGGGAGGGCCGACGAGCAGTACTTC.

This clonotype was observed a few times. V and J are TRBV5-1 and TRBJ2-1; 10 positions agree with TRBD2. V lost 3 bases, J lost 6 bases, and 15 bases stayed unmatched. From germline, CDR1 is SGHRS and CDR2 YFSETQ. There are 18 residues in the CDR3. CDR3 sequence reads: CASSSGRYLAGDSNEQFF. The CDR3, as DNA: TGCGCCAGCAGCTCGGGACGCTATCTAGCGGGAGATAGCAATGAGCAGTTCTTC. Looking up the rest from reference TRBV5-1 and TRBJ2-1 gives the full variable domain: KAGVTQTPRYLIKTRGQQVTLSCSPISGHRSVSWYQQTPGQGLQFLFEYFSETQRNKGNFPGRFSGRQFSNSRSEMNVSTLELGDSALYLCASSSGRYLAGDSNEQFFGPGTRLTVL.

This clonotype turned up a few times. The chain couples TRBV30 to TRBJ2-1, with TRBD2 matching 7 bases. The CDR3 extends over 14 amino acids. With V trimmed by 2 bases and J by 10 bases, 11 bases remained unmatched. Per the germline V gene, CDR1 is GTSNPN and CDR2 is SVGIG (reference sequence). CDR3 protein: CAWSPAGVQVEQFF. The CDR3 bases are TGTGCCTGGAGTCCTGCGGGAGTCCAGGTGGAGCAGTTCTTC.

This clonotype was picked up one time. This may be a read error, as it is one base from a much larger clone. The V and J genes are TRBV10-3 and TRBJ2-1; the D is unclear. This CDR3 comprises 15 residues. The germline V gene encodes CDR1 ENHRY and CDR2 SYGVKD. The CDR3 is CTISESLGSWNEQFF. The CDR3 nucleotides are TGTACCATCAGTGAGTCGTTGGGATCATGGAATGAGCAGTTCTTC.

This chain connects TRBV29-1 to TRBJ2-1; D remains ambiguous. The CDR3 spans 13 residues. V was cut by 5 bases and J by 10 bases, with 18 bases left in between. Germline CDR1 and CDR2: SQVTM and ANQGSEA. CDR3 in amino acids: CSVLKRAAYEQFF. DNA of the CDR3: TGCAGCGTTCTCAAAAGGGCGGCCTACGAGCAGTTCTTC.

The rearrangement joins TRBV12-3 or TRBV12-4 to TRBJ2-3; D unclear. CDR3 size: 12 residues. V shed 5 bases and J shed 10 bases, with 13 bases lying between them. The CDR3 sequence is CASSVGSDAQYF. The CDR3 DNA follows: TGTGCCAGCAGTGTGGGGTCCGATGCGCAGTATTTT.

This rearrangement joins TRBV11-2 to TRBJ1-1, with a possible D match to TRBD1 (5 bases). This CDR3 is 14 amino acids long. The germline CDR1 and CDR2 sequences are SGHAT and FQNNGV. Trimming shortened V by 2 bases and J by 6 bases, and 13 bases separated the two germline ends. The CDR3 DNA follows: TGTGCCAGCAGCTTAACGGGGGGATTGGCTGAAGCTTTCTTT. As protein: CASSLTGGLAEAFF.

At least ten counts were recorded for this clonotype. CDR3 in DNA: TGCGCCAGCAGCTCCGGGACAGGGAAAGAAGAGACCCAGTACTTC. Translating it yields CASSSGTGKEETQYF. The chain links TRBV5-1 to TRBJ2-5; 9 positions agree with TRBD1. V dropped 3 bases and J dropped 3; count of bases not matched to a gene: 6. CDR1 is SGHRS, CDR2 YFSETQ, per germline. The CDR3 length is 15 residues.

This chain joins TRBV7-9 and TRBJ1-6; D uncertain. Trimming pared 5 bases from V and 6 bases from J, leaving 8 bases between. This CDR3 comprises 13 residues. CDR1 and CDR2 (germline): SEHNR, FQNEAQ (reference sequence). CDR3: CASSRGTNSPLHF. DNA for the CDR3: TGTGCCAGCAGCCGAGGAACTAATTCACCCCTCCACTTT. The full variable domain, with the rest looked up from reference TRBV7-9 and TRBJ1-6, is DTGVSQNPRHKITKRGQNVTFRCDPISEHNRLYWYRQTLGQGPEFLTYFQNEAQLEKSRLLSDRFSAERPKGSFSTLEIQRTEQGDSAMYLCASSRGTNSPLHFGNGTRLTVT.

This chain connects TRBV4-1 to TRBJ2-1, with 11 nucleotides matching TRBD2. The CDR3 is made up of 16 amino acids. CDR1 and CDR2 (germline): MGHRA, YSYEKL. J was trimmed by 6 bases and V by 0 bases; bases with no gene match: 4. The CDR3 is CASSQEGSGGGNEQFF. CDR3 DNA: TGCGCCAGCAGCCAAGAGGGTAGCGGGGGGGGCAATGAGCAGTTCTTC.

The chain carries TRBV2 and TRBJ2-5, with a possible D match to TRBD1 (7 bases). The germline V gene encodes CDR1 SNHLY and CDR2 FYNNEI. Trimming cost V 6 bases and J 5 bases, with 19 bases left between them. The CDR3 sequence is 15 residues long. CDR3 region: CASRGIRQGGETQYF. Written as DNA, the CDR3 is TGTGCCAGCAGGGGAATAAGACAGGGAGGCGAGACCCAGTACTTC.

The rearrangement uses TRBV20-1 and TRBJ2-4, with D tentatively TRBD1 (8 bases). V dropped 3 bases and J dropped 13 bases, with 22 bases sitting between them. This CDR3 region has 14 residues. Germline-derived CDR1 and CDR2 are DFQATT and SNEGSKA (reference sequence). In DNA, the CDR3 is TGCAGTGCTAGGAGCGGACAGGGACGGCGGGAGCAGTACTTC. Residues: CSARSGQGRREQYF.

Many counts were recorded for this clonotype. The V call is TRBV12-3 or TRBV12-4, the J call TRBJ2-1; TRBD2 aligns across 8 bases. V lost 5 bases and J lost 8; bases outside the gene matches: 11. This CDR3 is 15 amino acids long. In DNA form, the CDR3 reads TGTGCCAGCAGTCCCCAGCGGGGGCCCCTCGATGAGCAGTTCTTC. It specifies CASSPQRGPLDEQFF.

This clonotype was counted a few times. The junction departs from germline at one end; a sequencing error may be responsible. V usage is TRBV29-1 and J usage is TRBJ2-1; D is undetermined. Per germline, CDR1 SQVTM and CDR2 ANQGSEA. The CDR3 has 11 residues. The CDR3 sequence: CSVEIPNEQFF. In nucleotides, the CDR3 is TGCAGCGTCGAGATCCCTAATGAGCAATTCTTC.

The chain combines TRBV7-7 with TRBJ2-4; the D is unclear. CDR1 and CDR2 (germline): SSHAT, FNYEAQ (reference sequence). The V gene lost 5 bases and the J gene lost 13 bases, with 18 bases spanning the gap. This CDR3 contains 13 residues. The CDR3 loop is CASSPKGMGEQYF. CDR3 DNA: TGTGCCAGCAGCCCCAAGGGTATGGGTGAGCAGTACTTC.